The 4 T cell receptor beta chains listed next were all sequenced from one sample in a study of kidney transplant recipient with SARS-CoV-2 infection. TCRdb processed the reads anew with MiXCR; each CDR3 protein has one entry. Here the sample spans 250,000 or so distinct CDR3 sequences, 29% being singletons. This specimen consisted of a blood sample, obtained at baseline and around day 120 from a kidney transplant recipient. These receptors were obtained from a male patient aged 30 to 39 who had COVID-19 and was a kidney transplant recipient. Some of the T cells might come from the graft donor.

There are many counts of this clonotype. The CDR3 nucleotides read TGTGCCAGCAGCCCCTTTAGCGGAAACACCATATATTTT. Encoded protein: CASSPFSGNTIYF. V gene TRBV3-1 combines with J gene TRBJ1-3; D gene ambiguous. Deletions cut 4 bases from V and 4 bases from J, with 8 bases between. This CDR3 has 13 residues. Germline V lookup: CDR1 LGHDT, CDR2 YNNKEL (reference sequence).

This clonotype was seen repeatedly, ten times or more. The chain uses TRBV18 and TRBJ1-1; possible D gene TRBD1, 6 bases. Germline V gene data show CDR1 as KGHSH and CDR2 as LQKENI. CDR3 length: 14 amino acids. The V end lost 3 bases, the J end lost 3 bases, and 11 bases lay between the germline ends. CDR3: CASSPGGGDTEAFF. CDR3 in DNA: TGTGCCAGCTCACCTGGGGGCGGTGACACTGAAGCTTTCTTT.

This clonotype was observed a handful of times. The CDR3 sequence: CASSPRFEGDNEQFF. For the CDR3, the DNA is TGTGCCAGCAGTCCACGTTTTGAGGGAGACAATGAGCAGTTCTTC. The V and J genes are TRBV7-9 and TRBJ2-1, with D possibly TRBD2 on 5 matching bases. Trimming stripped 6 bases from V and 5 bases from J, with 17 bases between. CDR3 length: 15 amino acids. CDR1 SEHNR and CDR2 FQNEAQ come from the germline V gene (reference sequence). The variable domain in full, completed from reference TRBV7-9 and TRBJ2-1, reads DTGVSQNPRHKITKRGQNVTFRCDPISEHNRLYWYRQTLGQGPEFLTYFQNEAQLEKSRLLSDRFSAERPKGSFSTLEIQRTEQGDSAMYLCASSPRFEGDNEQFFGPGTRLTVL.

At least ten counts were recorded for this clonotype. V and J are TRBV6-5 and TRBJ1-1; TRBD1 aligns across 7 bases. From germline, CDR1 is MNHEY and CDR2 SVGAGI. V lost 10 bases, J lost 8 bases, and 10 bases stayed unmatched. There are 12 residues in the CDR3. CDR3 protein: CANGPGTAEAFF. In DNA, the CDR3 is TGTGCCAACGGCCCGGGGACAGCCGAAGCTTTCTTT.